This T cell receptor beta chain was sequenced during a study of T cell repertoires in cytomegalovirus infection (dated by TCRdb to between 2018 and 2021). Background on the whole study: Alongside well-studied HLA-B-restricted epitopes, the peptide stimulations were aimed at recently identified HLA-C-restricted CMV epitopes, whose presentation resists viral immunomodulation. Donor HLA type was relevant to the analysis, because carriage of CMV infection together with the matching HLA type was indicated by public TCR beta signatures. What the research found in general, with its limitations: Cumulative frequency of public TCR beta family members discriminated carriers of CMV infection plus the relevant HLA type in this cohort and an independent 352-donor cohort. The ex vivo response was dominated by HLA-C-restricted CMV-specific TCR beta clonotypes, which also provided the single most frequent clonotype in two of eight donors.

The V end loses 7 bases and the J end loses 6 bases, and a stretch of 7 bases separates them. The CDR3 numbers 10 residues from cysteine through phenylalanine. Solely the CDR3 DNA is kept, with 30 bases framed from the first base. Via the germline V gene, CDR1 is SNHLY and CDR2 FYNNEI. About this clonotype itself: No cognate antigen has been identified for it. The input lacks base qualities; no much larger clone sits a single base away.

In light of the paper, this sample's treatment or condition label describes: in vitro stimulation with specific CMV peptide epitopes to enrich CMV-specific T cells. The instrument given in TCRdb is Illumina HiSeq 1500. TCRdb trimmed public reads at Q25 via fastp, called clones via MiXCR and kept in-frame beta chains. Each record represents a unique CDR3 protein, reported with the most common genes and DNA among its rows. The sample table shows hundreds of thousands of distinct CDR3 sequences, and 32% are seen once. The biggest ten clones account for under 15% of the sample. The sequence came from a human donor in good health (CMV status not recorded). Some clones in this sample may be carry-over from other donors' samples. The material sequenced was cultured CD8+ T cells from PBMCs, taken from culture after CMV antigen stimulation. The rearrangement joined TRBV2 to TRBJ2-7; no D segment can be confidently identified. CDR3 protein: CASNVGEQYF. The DNA sequence follows: TGTGCCAGCAACGTGGGCGAGCAGTACTTC.